This TCR beta chain was observed in a study of CD8 T cells in Susac syndrome. The RNA input was 0.5 to 1 ug, and it was reverse transcribed with random hexamers. TCRdb re-derived calls from the immunoSEQ multiplex PCR reads in MiXCR, one entry per CDR3 protein. The table shows around 280,000 distinct CDR3 sequences, with roughly 84% occurring only once. V was pared by 0 bases and J by 5 bases, with 10 bases between. CDR1 is SEHNR and CDR2 is FQNEAQ in the germline V gene (reference sequence). This CDR3 comprises 15 residues. The sequence was collected from a human donor with multiple sclerosis. Sequences were obtained from CD8+ T cells from PBMCs. This chain uses TRBV7-9 with TRBJ1-4; D possibly corresponds to TRBD1 (5 bases). The CDR3 spells CASSLAGEGNEKLFF. In nucleotides, the CDR3 is TGTGCCAGCAGCTTAGCGGGGGAAGGAAATGAAAAACTGTTTTTT. Filled out from reference TRBV7-9 and TRBJ1-4, the complete variable domain reads DTGVSQNPRHKITKRGQNVTFRCDPISEHNRLYWYRQTLGQGPEFLTYFQNEAQLEKSRLLSDRFSAERPKGSFSTLEIQRTEQGDSAMYLCASSLAGEGNEKLFFGSGTQLSVL.